Sequencing of this T cell receptor (beta chain) was carried out in a study of T cells in Graves' hyperthyroidism and ophthalmopathy. Amplified TCR beta CDR3 regions derived from RNA transcripts. HTBI primers were used for first-round RT-PCR of the TCR CDR3. MiXCR, applied by TCRdb to the multiplex PCR reads, yields one record per CDR3 protein. The table lists under 750,000 distinct CDR3 sequences, about 17% of them singletons, with around 15% in the top ten. Among the patients, aged 18 to 65, hyperthyroidism was newly diagnosed and had lasted under 2 months. Germline lookup yields CDR1 SGHRS and CDR2 YFSETQ. V was trimmed by 4 bases and J by 9 bases, leaving 14 bases between them. The CDR3 covers 13 residues.

The material sequenced was blood. The TCR comes from a woman aged 45-65 years with Graves' hyperthyroidism that later progressed to Graves' ophthalmopathy. V gene TRBV5-1 combines with J gene TRBJ1-3; no definite D call. This chain's CDR3 is CASSPGPEGTIYF. The CDR3 DNA reads as TGCGCCAGCAGCCCCGGGCCGGAAGGCACCATATATTTT.